These T cell receptor beta chains were read from a single sample in a study of beta chain features in type 1 diabetes. The data were produced by immunoSEQ multiplex PCR, yet TCRdb's version contains in-frame clones alone and is incomplete. The table shows 350,000 to 450,000 clones, with over 11% occurring only once. Sequencing was performed on naive CD4+ T cells from blood. The receptors stem from a young man in good health. CDR3s include the opening cysteine and the closing phenylalanine or tryptophan. Fields, in order: V gene, J gene, clone size, D gene, CDR3 DNA, CDR3 protein. A D gene is named only where the DNA matches it firmly. Some rows have no size entry. The others give once, few or many, or a class for an expanded clone.

>TRBV6-5|TRBJ2-2|-|-
-
CASSSLAIGPGSCFF
>TRBV12-5|TRBJ1-2|-|-
TGTGCTAGTGGTTTCGGACACCTGGCCGGCTACACCTTC
CASGFGHLAGYTF
>TRBV5-4|TRBJ2-1|few|-
TGTGCCAGCAGCAGGACCGAGCACAATGAGCAGTTCTTC
CASSRTEHNEQFF
>TRBV5-4|TRBJ2-3|few|-
TGTGCCAGCAGCCCTCCGGGTGGTACGCAGTATTTT
CASSPPGGTQYF
>TRBV2|TRBJ2-1|-|TRBD2
TGTGCCAGCAGTAGAACGACTAGCGGGTTAACCTACAATGAGCAGTTCTTC
CASSRTTSGLTYNEQFF
>TRBV7-8|TRBJ2-5|few|-
TGTGCCAGCAGCTTAGCGAACAGGCTTGAGACCCAGTACTTC
CASSLANRLETQYF
>TRBV10-3|TRBJ1-2|-|-
TGTGCCATCAGTGAGTCGAAGGGAGGAGGCTACACCTTC
CAISESKGGGYTF
>TRBV9|TRBJ2-1|few|TRBD1
TGTGCCAGCAGCGAGAGTCCCGTTCCGGGACAGCAGTCCTACAATGAGCAGTTCTTC
CASSESPVPGQQSYNEQFF
>TRBV9|TRBJ1-1|few|TRBD1
TGTGCCAGCAGCCAGGGACAGGGTGGCACTGAAGCTTTCTTT
CASSQGQGGTEAFF
>TRBV29-1|TRBJ2-3|few|-
TGCAGCTGTTTAGGTCCTAGCACAGATACGCAGTATTTT
CSCLGPSTDTQYF
>TRBV29-1|TRBJ2-1|many|TRBD2
TGCAGCGGTCGAACTAGCGGGAGTTGGGATGAGCAGTTCTTC
CSGRTSGSWDEQFF
>TRBV7-9|TRBJ2-3|-|-
TGTGCCAGCAGCTCCCCCGGTTTGCATACCCGGGATACGCAGTATTTT
CASSSPGLHTRDTQYF
>TRBV29-1|TRBJ1-2|few|-
TGCAGCGTTGACCGCGTCGTCGATTATGGCTACACCTTC
CSVDRVVDYGYTF
>TRBV4-1|TRBJ2-3|-|TRBD2
TGCGCCAGCAGCCATTTAGGGCGGGAGCGCACAGATACGCAGTATTTT
CASSHLGRERTDTQYF
>TRBV5-6|TRBJ2-1|few|-
TGTGCCAGCAGCTTGCTAGATACCTACAATGAGCAGTTCTTC
CASSLLDTYNEQFF
>TRBV21-1|TRBJ1-6|-|-
TGTGCCACTCGGGAGGGGGTAGGTTCACCCCTCCACTTT
CATREGVGSPLHF
>TRBV15|TRBJ2-1|-|TRBD2
TGTGCCACCAGCCGATCGAGACTAGCGGGAGGTCTCCGAGGTTACAATGAGCAGTTCTTC
CATSRSRLAGGLRGYNEQFF
>TRBV4-1|TRBJ2-5|-|-
TGCGCCAGCAGCCAAGAAGGAAGTGGAATCCAAGAGACCCAGTACTTC
CASSQEGSGIQETQYF
>TRBV7-8|TRBJ1-6|few|-
TGTGCCAGCAGCTCACCGGGGGGATCATATTCACCCCTCCACTTT
CASSSPGGSYSPLHF
>TRBV5-1|TRBJ1-2|few|TRBD1
TGCGCCAGCAGCCCGGGGACAGTCTATGGCTACACCTTC
CASSPGTVYGYTF
>TRBV10-3|TRBJ1-1|-|TRBD1
TGTGCCATCAAAACAGGGGATATGAACACTGAAGCTTTCTTT
CAIKTGDMNTEAFF
>TRBV9|TRBJ1-3|-|-
TGTGCCAGCAGCGTAGGTTCGTCATTCAGCTCTGGAAACACCATATATTTT
CASSVGSSFSSGNTIYF
>TRBV6-6|TRBJ1-3|-|TRBD1
TGTGCCAGCAGAGGGACAGGGGTCAAATCTGGAAACACCATATATTTT
CASRGTGVKSGNTIYF
>TRBV27|TRBJ1-1|-|-
TGTGCCAGCAGTCGCGGACAGAGGAGCACTGAAGCTTTCTTT
CASSRGQRSTEAFF
>TRBV7-2|TRBJ2-3|-|-
TGTGCCAGCAGACCCTTGCAGTTGGGCGCAGATACGCAGTATTTT
CASRPLQLGADTQYF
>TRBV27|TRBJ1-2|few|-
TGTGCCAGCAGTTTAAGGGCAGGGGCGAACTATGGCTACACCTTC
CASSLRAGANYGYTF
>TRBV27|TRBJ2-5|-|-
TGTGCCAGCAGTTTTGGGGCGTGGGAGACCCAGTACTTC
CASSFGAWETQYF
>TRBV7-9|TRBJ2-4|few|TRBD2
TGTGCCAGCAGCTCTAGCGGGCCACTAGCCAAAAACATTCAGTACTTC
CASSSSGPLAKNIQYF
>TRBV18|TRBJ1-2|-|-
TGTGCCAGCTCACCCTTAACGGGCCGTAACTATGGCTACACCTTC
CASSPLTGRNYGYTF
>TRBV14|TRBJ2-1|many|-
TGTGCCAGCAGCCGAGAGCAGTTCTTC
CASSREQFF
>TRBV30|TRBJ2-5|few|-
TGTGCCTGGAGCGGTACGGAGACCCAGTACTTC
CAWSGTETQYF
>TRBV29-1|TRBJ1-1|-|-
TGCAGCGTTGGAGGGAATGGGGGGATGGTGACTGAAGCTTTCTTT
CSVGGNGGMVTEAFF
>TRBV5-1|TRBJ2-1|-|-
TGCGCCAGCAGCCCGGAGAGGGGGTACAATGAGCAGTTCTTC
CASSPERGYNEQFF
>TRBV30|TRBJ1-2|few|-
TGTGCCTGGAGTTCCAGACTGCAGGATGGCTACACCTTC
CAWSSRLQDGYTF
>TRBV6-5|TRBJ2-1|-|-
TGTGCCAGCAGTTCCCCGTATGAGCAGTTCTTC
CASSSPYEQFF
>TRBV5-1|TRBJ1-4|-|-
TGCGCCAGCAGCTTGGCTGGGAATGAAAAACTGTTTTTT
CASSLAGNEKLFF
>TRBV25-1|TRBJ1-1|-|-
TGTGCCAGCAGGGGCTCAGCTGAAGCTTTCTTT
CASRGSAEAFF
>TRBV18|TRBJ1-1|-|-
TGTGCCAGCTCAACAGGGAACACTGAAGCTTTCTTT
CASSTGNTEAFF
>TRBV6-1|TRBJ2-5|-|TRBD2
TGTGCCAGCAGTGACCCTAGCGGGGGAAAAGAGACCCAGTACTTC
CASSDPSGGKETQYF
>TRBV7-2|TRBJ2-1|-|-
TGTGCCAGCAGCTTAGCCCCGTCGGACACGGACGGTTCCTACAATGAGCAGTTCTTC
CASSLAPSDTDGSYNEQFF